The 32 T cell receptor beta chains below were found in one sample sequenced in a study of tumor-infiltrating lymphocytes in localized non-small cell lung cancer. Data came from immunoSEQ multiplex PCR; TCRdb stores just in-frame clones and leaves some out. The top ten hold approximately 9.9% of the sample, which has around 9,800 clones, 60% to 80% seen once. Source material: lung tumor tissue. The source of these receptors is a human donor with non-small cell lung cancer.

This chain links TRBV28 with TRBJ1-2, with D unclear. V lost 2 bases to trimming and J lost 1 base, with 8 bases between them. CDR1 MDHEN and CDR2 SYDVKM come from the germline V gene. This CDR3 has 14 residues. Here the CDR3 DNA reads TGTGCCAGCAGTTTAGGGGTGTTTAACTATGGCTACACCTTC. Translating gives CASSLGVFNYGYTF.

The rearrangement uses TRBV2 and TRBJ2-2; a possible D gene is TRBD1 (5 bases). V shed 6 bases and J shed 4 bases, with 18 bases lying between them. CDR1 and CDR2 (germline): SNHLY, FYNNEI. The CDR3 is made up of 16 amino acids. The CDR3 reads CASSSNARAVTGELFF. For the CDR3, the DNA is TGTGCCAGCAGCTCTAACGCCAGGGCTGTCACCGGGGAGCTGTTTTTT.

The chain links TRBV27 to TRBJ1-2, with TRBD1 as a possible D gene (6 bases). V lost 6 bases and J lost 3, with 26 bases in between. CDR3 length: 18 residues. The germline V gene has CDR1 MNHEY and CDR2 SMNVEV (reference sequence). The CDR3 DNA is TGTGCCAGCAGACGAGGGGGACGCAAACCGCCGAGAGACTATGGCTACACCTTC. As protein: CASRRGGRKPPRDYGYTF.

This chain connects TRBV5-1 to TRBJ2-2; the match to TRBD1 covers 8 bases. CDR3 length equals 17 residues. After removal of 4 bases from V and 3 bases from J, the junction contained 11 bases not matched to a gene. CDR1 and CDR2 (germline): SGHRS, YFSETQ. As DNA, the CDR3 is TGCGCCAGCAGCCACGGGGGAGGACAGGGATACACCGGGGAGCTGTTTTTT. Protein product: CASSHGGGQGYTGELFF.

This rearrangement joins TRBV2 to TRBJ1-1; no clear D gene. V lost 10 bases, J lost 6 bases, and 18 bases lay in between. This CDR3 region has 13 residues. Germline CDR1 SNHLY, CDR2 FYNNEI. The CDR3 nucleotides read TGTGCCATCCTCCCGCGGAGGGAAGCTGAAGCTTTCTTT. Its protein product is CAILPRREAEAFF.

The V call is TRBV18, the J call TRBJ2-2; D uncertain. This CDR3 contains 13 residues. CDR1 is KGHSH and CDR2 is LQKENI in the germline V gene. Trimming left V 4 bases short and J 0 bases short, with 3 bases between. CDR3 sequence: CASSRTNTGELFF. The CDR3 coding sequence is TGTGCCAGCTCACGAACGAACACCGGGGAGCTGTTTTTT.

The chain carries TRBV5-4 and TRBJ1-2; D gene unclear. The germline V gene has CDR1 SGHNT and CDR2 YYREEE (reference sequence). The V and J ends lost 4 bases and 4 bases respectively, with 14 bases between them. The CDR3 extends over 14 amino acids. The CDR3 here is CASSRGGQLYGYTF. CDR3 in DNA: TGTGCCAGCAGCCGCGGCGGGCAACTCTATGGCTACACCTTC.

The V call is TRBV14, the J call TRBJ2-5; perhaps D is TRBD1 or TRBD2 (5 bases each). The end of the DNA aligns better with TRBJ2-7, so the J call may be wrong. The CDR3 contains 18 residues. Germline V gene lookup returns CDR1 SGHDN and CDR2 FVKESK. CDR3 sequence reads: CASSLMGERIGGLDEQYF. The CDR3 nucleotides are TGTGCCAGCAGCCTCATGGGGGAGCGGATAGGAGGATTAGACGAGCAGTACTTC.

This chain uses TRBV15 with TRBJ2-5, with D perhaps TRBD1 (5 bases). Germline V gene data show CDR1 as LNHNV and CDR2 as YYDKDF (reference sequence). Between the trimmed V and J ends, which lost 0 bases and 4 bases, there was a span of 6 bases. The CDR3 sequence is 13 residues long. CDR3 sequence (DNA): TGTGCCACCAGCAGAGATCAGGGAGAGACCCAGTACTTC. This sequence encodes CATSRDQGETQYF.

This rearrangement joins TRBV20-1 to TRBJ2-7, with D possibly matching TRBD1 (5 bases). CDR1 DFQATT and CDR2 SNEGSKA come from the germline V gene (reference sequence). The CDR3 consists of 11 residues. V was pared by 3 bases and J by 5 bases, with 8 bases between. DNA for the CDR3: TGCAGTGCTAGGATGACAGACGAGCAGTACTTC. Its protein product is CSARMTDEQYF.

CDR3 amino acids: CASSLATGSYNEQFF. CDR3 sequence (DNA): TGCGCCAGCAGCTTGGCAACAGGTTCCTACAATGAGCAGTTCTTC. The chain links TRBV5-1 to TRBJ2-1, with a possible D match to TRBD1 (5 bases). CDR3 length: 15 amino acids. In germline, CDR1 is SGHRS, CDR2 YFSETQ. V lost 0 bases, J lost 1 base, and 8 bases lay in between.

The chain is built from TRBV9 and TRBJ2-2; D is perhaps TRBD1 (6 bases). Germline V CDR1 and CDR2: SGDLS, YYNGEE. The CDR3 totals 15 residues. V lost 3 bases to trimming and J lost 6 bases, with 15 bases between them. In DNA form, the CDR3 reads TGTGCCAGCAGCGCGAGGGACATTGGGTCCGGGGAGCTGTTTTTT. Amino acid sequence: CASSARDIGSGELFF.

CDR3 sequence: CAWSVLGGPTDTQYF. In DNA form, the CDR3 reads TGTGCCTGGAGTGTACTGGGTGGTCCCACAGATACGCAGTATTTT. This chain links TRBV30 with TRBJ2-3; D gene ambiguous. The CDR3 is 15 amino acids. Per germline, CDR1 GTSNPN and CDR2 SVGIG (reference sequence). V lost 0 bases to trimming and J lost 2 bases, with 12 bases between them.

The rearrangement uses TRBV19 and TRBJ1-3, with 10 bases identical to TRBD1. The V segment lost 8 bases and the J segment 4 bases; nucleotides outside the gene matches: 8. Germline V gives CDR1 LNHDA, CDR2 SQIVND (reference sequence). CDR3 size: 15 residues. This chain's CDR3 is CASRSTGGSGNTIYF. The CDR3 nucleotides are TGTGCCAGTCGCTCGACAGGGGGCTCGGGAAACACCATATATTTT.

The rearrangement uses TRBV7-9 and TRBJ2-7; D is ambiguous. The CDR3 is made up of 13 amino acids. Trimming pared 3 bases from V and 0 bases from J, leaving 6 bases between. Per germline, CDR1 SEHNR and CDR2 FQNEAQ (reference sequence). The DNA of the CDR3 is TGTGCCAGCAGCTTGGGGTTCTCCTACGAGCAGTACTTC. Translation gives CASSLGFSYEQYF. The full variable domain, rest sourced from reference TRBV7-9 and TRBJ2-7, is DTGVSQNPRHKITKRGQNVTFRCDPISEHNRLYWYRQTLGQGPEFLTYFQNEAQLEKSRLLSDRFSAERPKGSFSTLEIQRTEQGDSAMYLCASSLGFSYEQYFGPGTRLTVT.

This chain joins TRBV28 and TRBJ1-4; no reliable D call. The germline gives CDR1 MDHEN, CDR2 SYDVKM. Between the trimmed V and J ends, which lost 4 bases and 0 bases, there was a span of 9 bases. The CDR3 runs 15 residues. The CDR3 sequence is CASSSVEATNEKLFF. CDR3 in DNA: TGTGCCAGCAGTTCGGTGGAGGCAACTAATGAAAAACTGTTTTTT.

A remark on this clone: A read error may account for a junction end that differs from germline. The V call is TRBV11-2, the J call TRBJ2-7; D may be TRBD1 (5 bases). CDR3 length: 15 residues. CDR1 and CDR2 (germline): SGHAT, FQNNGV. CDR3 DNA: TGTGCCAGCAACTTAGGCCCAGGGCCCTACTACGAGCAGTACTTC. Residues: CASNLGPGPYYEQYF.

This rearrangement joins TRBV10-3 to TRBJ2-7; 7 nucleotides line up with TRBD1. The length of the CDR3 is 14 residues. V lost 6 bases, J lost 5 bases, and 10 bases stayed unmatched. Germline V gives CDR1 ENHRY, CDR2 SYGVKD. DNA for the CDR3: TGTGCCATCAGGGGCGGCGCCCAGGGGGACGAGCAGTACTTC. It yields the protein CAIRGGAQGDEQYF.

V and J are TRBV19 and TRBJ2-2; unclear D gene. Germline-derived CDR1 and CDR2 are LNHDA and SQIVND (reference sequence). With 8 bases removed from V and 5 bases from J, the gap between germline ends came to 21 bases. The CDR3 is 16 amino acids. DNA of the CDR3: TGTGCCAGTTCATACCCCGGACCCTCGCGGACCGGGGAGCTGTTTTTT. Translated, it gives CASSYPGPSRTGELFF.

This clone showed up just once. CDR3 loop: CASQRGVSNQPQHF. The CDR3 bases are TGTGCCAGCCAGAGAGGGGTTAGCAATCAGCCCCAGCATTTT. V and J are TRBV19 and TRBJ1-5, with D possibly matching TRBD1 (5 bases). Trimming stripped 9 bases from V and 0 bases from J, with 12 bases between. CDR1 is LNHDA and CDR2 is SQIVND in the germline V gene (reference sequence). CDR3 length: 14 amino acids.

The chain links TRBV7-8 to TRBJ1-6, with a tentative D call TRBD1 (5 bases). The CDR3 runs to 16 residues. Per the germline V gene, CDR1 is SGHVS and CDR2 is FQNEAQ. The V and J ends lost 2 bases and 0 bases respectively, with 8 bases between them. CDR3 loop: CASSLQGDSYNSPLHF. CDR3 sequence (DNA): TGTGCCAGCAGCTTACAGGGAGACTCCTATAATTCACCCCTCCACTTT.

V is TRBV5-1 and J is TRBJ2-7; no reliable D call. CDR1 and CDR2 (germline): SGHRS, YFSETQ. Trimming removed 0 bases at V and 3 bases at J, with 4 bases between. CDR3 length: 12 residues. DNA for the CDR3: TGCGCCAGCAGCTTGGCCAACTACGAGCAGTACTTC. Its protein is CASSLANYEQYF.

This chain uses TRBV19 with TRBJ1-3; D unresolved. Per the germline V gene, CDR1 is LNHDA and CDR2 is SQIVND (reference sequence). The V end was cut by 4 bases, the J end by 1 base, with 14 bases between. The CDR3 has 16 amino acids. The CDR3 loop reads CASSKGTALSGNTIYF. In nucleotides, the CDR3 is TGTGCCAGTAGTAAGGGAACGGCCTTATCTGGAAACACCATATATTTT.

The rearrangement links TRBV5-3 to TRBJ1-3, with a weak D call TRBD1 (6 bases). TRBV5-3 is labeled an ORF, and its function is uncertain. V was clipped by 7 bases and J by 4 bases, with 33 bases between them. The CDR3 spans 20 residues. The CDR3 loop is CARAGTLYWGRNWTGNTIYF. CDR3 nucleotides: TGTGCCAGAGCCGGGACACTCTACTGGGGCCGGAATTGGACCGGAAACACCATATATTTT.

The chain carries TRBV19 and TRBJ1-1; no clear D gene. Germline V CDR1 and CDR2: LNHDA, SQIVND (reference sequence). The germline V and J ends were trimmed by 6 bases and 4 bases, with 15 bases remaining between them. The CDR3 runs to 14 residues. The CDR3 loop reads CASSRGGLATEAFF. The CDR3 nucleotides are TGTGCCAGTAGCCGCGGAGGGTTGGCCACTGAAGCTTTCTTT.

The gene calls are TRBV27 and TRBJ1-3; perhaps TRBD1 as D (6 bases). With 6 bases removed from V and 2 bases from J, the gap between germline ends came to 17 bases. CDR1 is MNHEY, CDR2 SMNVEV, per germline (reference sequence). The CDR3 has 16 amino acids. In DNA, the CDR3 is TGTGCCAGCAGCTTTGACTTCGGGACACCTGGAAACACCATATATTTT. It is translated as CASSFDFGTPGNTIYF.

CDR3 protein: CASSTRTGSGELFF. In DNA form, the CDR3 reads TGTGCCAGCAGCACGCGGACAGGGTCCGGGGAGCTGTTTTTT. V and J are TRBV11-2 and TRBJ2-2; TRBD1 matches at 8 bases. The V segment lost 5 bases and the J segment 6 bases; nucleotides outside the gene matches: 5. The CDR3 has 14 residues. Germline V gene lookup returns CDR1 SGHAT and CDR2 FQNNGV.

The CDR3 nucleotides read TGTGCCAGCTCTTGGGACGGACGCTCTGGGGCCAACGTCCTGACTTTC. This gives the protein CASSWDGRSGANVLTF. The chain has TRBV2 and TRBJ2-6; D may be TRBD1 or TRBD2 (5 bases each). Deletions cut 8 bases from V and 0 bases from J, with 14 bases between. Germline CDR1 and CDR2: SNHLY and FYNNEI. The CDR3 contains 16 residues.

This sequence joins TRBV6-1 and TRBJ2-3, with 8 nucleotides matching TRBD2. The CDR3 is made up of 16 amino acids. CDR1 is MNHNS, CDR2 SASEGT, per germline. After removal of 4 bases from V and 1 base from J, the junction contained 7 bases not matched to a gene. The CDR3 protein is CASSAHSGTGTDTQYF. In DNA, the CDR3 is TGTGCCAGCAGTGCTCATAGCGGGACGGGCACAGATACGCAGTATTTT.

The chain's CDR3 is CASSHRDNEKLFF. The CDR3 region has the DNA TGCGCCAGCAGCCACAGGGATAATGAAAAACTGTTTTTT. The chain is built from TRBV4-1 and TRBJ1-4, with D possibly being TRBD1 (5 bases). The V end was cut by 3 bases, the J end by 4 bases, with 6 bases between. The CDR3 consists of 13 residues. Germline V gene sequence: CDR1 MGHRA, CDR2 YSYEKL.

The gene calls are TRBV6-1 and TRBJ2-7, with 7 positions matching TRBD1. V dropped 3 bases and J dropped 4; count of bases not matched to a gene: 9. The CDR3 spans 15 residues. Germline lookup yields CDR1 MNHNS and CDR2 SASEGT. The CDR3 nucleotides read TGTGCCAGCAGTGAGGTTTTAGGGGGCAGGTACGAGCAGTACTTC. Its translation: CASSEVLGGRYEQYF.

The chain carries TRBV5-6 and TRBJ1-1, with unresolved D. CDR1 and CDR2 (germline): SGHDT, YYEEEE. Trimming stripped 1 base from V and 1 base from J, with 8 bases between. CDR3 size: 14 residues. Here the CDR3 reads CASSLSRRNTEAFF. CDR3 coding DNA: TGTGCCAGCAGCTTGTCGCGACGGAACACTGAAGCTTTCTTT. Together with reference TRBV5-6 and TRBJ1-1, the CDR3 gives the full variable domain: DAGVTQSPTHLIKTRGQQVTLRCSPKSGHDTVSWYQQALGQGPQFIFQYYEEEERQRGNFPDRFSGHQFPNYSSELNVNALLLGDSALYLCASSLSRRNTEAFFGQGTRLTVV.